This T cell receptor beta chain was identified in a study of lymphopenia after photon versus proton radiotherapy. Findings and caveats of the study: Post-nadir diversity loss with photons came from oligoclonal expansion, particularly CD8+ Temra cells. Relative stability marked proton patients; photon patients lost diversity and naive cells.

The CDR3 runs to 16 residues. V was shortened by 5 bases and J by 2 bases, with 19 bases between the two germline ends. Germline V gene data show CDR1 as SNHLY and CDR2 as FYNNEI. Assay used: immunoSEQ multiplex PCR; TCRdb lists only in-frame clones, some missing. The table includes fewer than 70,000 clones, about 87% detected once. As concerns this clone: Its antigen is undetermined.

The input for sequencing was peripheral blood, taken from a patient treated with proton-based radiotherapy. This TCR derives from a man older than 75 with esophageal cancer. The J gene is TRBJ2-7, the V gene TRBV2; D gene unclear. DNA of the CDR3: TGTGCCAGCAGTCCTAGATACTCCCCCGCCCCCTACGAGCAGTACTTC. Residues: CASSPRYSPAPYEQYF.